The 5 T cell receptor beta chains listed next were all sequenced from one sample in a study of blood T cell repertoires in COVID-19. Repertoires were generated with immunoSEQ multiplex PCR, while TCRdb's copy carries only in-frame clones and drops some. The sample has approximately 110,000 clones, approximately 70% seen once. The sample consisted of peripheral blood. These receptors were collected from a human donor with acute or convalescent COVID-19. The donor label of this sample is uncertain.

CDR3 sequence: CASSGPGTGGRKAFF. CDR3 bases: TGTGCCAGCAGCGGACCCGGGACAGGGGGGAGGAAGGCTTTCTTT. This chain uses TRBV6-5 with TRBJ1-1; 11 nucleotides line up with TRBD1. Germline assignment: CDR1 MNHEY and CDR2 SVGAGI. Trimming at V came to 6 bases and at J to 11 bases, leaving 14 bases not matched to a gene. This CDR3 has 15 residues.

The J gene is TRBJ2-5, the V gene TRBV5-8; 10 positions match TRBD2. Germline CDR1 and CDR2: SGHTS and YDEGEE. The CDR3 has 17 amino acids. The V segment lost 6 bases and the J segment 5 bases; nucleotides outside the gene matches: 16. CDR3 protein: CASTTAPAGGPWETQYF. In DNA form, the CDR3 reads TGTGCCAGCACCACCGCGCCAGCGGGGGGGCCTTGGGAGACCCAGTACTTC.

The chain is built from TRBV3-1 (or the pseudogene TRBV3-2) and TRBJ2-3; 11 bases agree with TRBD2. Germline V gives CDR1 LGHDT, CDR2 YNNKEL (reference sequence). J was trimmed by 2 bases and V by 3 bases; bases with no gene match: 7. This CDR3 is built from 17 residues. CDR3 sequence reads: CASSHPISGGVTDTQYF. The CDR3 DNA sequence: TGTGCCAGCAGCCATCCTATTAGCGGGGGGGTCACAGATACGCAGTATTTT.

This sequence joins TRBV24-1 and TRBJ1-2; 9 bases match TRBD1. Trimming removed 5 bases from V and 9 bases from J; junction bases left unmatched: 9. CDR1 KGHDR and CDR2 SFDVKD come from the germline V gene. The CDR3 is 14 residues long. CDR3 in DNA: TGTGCCACCAGTGGGGAGGGACAGGGAGGACGCTACACCTTC. Protein sequence: CATSGEGQGGRYTF.

This chain links TRBV14 with TRBJ1-2, with TRBD1 as a possible D gene (5 bases). Germline V gives CDR1 SGHDN, CDR2 FVKESK. CDR3 length: 15 amino acids. V was cut by 2 bases and J by 1 base, with 11 bases left in between. The DNA of the CDR3 is TGTGCCAGCAGCCAACTGGGGCGCGGTAACTATGGCTACACCTTC. Translation gives CASSQLGRGNYGYTF. Based on the CDR3 plus reference TRBV14 and TRBJ1-2, the full variable domain is EAGVTQFPSHSVIEKGQTVTLRCDPISGHDNLYWYRRVMGKEIKFLLHFVKESKQDESGMPNNRFLAERTGGTYSTLKVQPAELEDSGVYFCASSQLGRGNYGYTFGSGTRLTVV.